Detailed here is one T cell receptor beta chain. The antigen remains undetermined. One junction end does not reproduce the germline sequence, and a read error may be involved. The assay was immunoSEQ multiplex PCR, and TCRdb's table has in-frame clones only and misses some. The sample has about 8,300 clones; roughly 36% are singletons. Recipient PBMCs carried a CFSE label and met irradiated graft donor PBMCs for approximately 6 days before FACS sorting. CDR3 length: 15 residues. These data originate in a study of Tregs in tolerant kidney transplant recipients. The chain joins TRBV5-3 to TRBJ1-1, with TRBD1 matching 8 bases. TRBV5-3 is classed as an ORF, of uncertain function. This specimen was CD8+ T cells from blood cultured with allogeneic cells, taken before the transplant. The sequence came from a human patient who received a combined kidney and bone marrow transplant. The CDR3 DNA reads as TGTGCCAGCAGCTTGAGACCTATAGGACAGGGTGAAGCTTTCTTT. It is translated as CASSLRPIGQGEAFF.